This T cell receptor beta chain was identified in a study of control samples from healthy donors and cancer patients (TCRdb year 2020). V lost 0 bases and J lost 7 bases; the stretch between them is 14 bases long. The CDR3 spans 15 residues, from the cysteine through the phenylalanine. The sequence is cut down to CDR3 DNA, 45 bases in frame from base 1. Reading the germline V gene gives CDR1 SGHDT and CDR2 YYEEEE. Libraries were made using the immunoSEQ multiplex PCR assay. Entries here come from immuneACCESS through TCRdb and include only in-frame sequences with V and J called. Some clones fail to appear in such tables; in the studies checked, an unresolved V gene covers under half of the shortfall, and the cause of the remainder is unknown. Counted in this sample were 100,000 or so clones; around 89% of them appeared once. The top ten clonotypes cover 7.5% to 10% of the sample. A note on this clone: The antigen it binds to is not known. The input lacks base qualities; no much larger clone sits a single base away.

This TCR came from a man aged 25-45 years in good health. Recombination linked TRBV5-6 to TRBJ1-5; the D gene is possibly TRBD1, with 5 bases matching. Sequencing was performed on blood. Here is the DNA: TGTGCCAGCAGCTTGGGGGGACGGACTGGCCAGCCCCAGCATTTT. This is translated as CASSLGGRTGQPQHF.